This T cell receptor (beta chain) emerged from a study of shared clonotypes between healthy human individuals. Unsorted samples, those not sorted, used roughly 100 million PBMCs for genomic DNA. As regards this clone: Antigen unknown.

Investigators spread the genomic DNA of each subset evenly over several immunoSEQ plates. Using immunoSEQ multiplex PCR, the repertoire was profiled, and TCRdb retains in-frame clones only, with some absent. The table has around 500,000 clones, 79% seen once. This CDR3 has 15 amino acids. Trimming cost V 1 base and J 1 base, with 7 bases left between them. CDR1 and CDR2 (germline): SGHTA, FQGNSA. Overall study findings and caveats: Deeper or shallower sequencing was expected to change how clonotypes are shared among donors.

The chain combines TRBV7-2 with TRBJ2-2; D is unclear. Input material: PBMCs. The TCR comes from a woman between 40 and 55 years old in good health. Some clones in this sample may be carry-over from other donors' samples. CDR3 residues: CASSLVAWNTGELFF. In DNA, the CDR3 is TGTGCCAGCAGCTTAGTGGCCTGGAACACCGGGGAGCTGTTTTTT.